Listed below are T cell receptor beta chains from one sample, sequenced in a study of OX40 agonist ivuxolimab in advanced cancers. Profiled with immunoSEQ multiplex PCR; TCRdb holds only in-frame clones, not every one. Counted here are about 22,000 clones, 84% occurring once; the ten biggest clones make up about 34%. Specimen: CD4+ or CD8+ T cells sorted from blood, collected in a trial of the OX40 agonist ivuxolimab. All receptors come from an adult with an advanced solid tumor such as melanoma, head and neck, liver or kidney cancer. CDR3s include the opening cysteine and the closing phenylalanine or tryptophan. Each record gives: J gene, clone size, V gene, D gene, CDR3 DNA, CDR3 protein. The D gene is left open where the match is weak. The size field is filled for only some rows; it gives once, few, many or a size class.

j_gene: TRBJ2-7
abundance: -
v_gene: TRBV6-5
d_gene: -
CDR3nt: TGTGCCAGCAGTTACGGGGAGAGCTCCTACGAGCAGTACTTC
CDR3aa: CASSYGESSYEQYF

j_gene: TRBJ2-7
abundance: -
v_gene: TRBV2
d_gene: -
CDR3nt: TGTGCCAGCGACCTAAGAGAGGACAGTGCCACCTACGAGCAGTACTTC
CDR3aa: CASDLREDSATYEQYF

j_gene: TRBJ2-7
abundance: -
v_gene: TRBV4-1
d_gene: TRBD1
CDR3nt: TGCGCCAGCAGCCAAGAGGGGTGGGACAGGGGTGACGAGCAGTACTTC
CDR3aa: CASSQEGWDRGDEQYF

j_gene: TRBJ2-7
abundance: once
v_gene: TRBV10-1
d_gene: TRBD2
CDR3nt: TGCGCCAGCAGTCCAGCGGGGGGGACGTACGAGCAGTACTTC
CDR3aa: CASSPAGGTYEQYF

j_gene: TRBJ1-1
abundance: -
v_gene: TRBV10-2
d_gene: TRBD1
CDR3nt: TGCGCCAGCACCAACAGGGGGACTGAAGCTTTCTTT
CDR3aa: CASTNRGTEAFF

j_gene: TRBJ2-5
abundance: -
v_gene: TRBV7-8
d_gene: TRBD1
CDR3nt: TGTGCCAGCAGCACACGACAGGGGAGAGAGACCCAGTACTTC
CDR3aa: CASSTRQGRETQYF

j_gene: TRBJ2-1
abundance: -
v_gene: TRBV5-6
d_gene: TRBD1
CDR3nt: TGTGCCAGCAGAAAGGGACAGGCGACCTCCTACAATGAGCAGTTCTTC
CDR3aa: CASRKGQATSYNEQFF

j_gene: TRBJ1-5
abundance: -
v_gene: TRBV19
d_gene: -
CDR3nt: TGTGCCAGTAGTATAGAATTAGGGCGGATGGATCAGCCCCAGCATTTT
CDR3aa: CASSIELGRMDQPQHF

j_gene: TRBJ2-2
abundance: -
v_gene: TRBV29-1
d_gene: -
CDR3nt: TGCAGCGTTCGGCGCTATGGTGAATACACCGGGGAGCTGTTTTTT
CDR3aa: CSVRRYGEYTGELFF

j_gene: TRBJ2-7
abundance: -
v_gene: TRBV4-1
d_gene: TRBD1
CDR3nt: TGCGCCAGCAGTAGCGGGACAGGGGGCTCCTACGAGCAGTACTTC
CDR3aa: CASSSGTGGSYEQYF

j_gene: TRBJ2-7
abundance: -
v_gene: TRBV9
d_gene: TRBD1
CDR3nt: TGTGCCAGCAGCGGACGGGACAGCCCTTCCTACGAGCAGTACTTC
CDR3aa: CASSGRDSPSYEQYF

j_gene: TRBJ2-7
abundance: -
v_gene: TRBV28
d_gene: -
CDR3nt: TGTGCCAGCTCTACAGGGTTTGGCGAGCAGTACTTC
CDR3aa: CASSTGFGEQYF

j_gene: TRBJ2-7
abundance: -
v_gene: TRBV6-4
d_gene: -
CDR3nt: TGTGCCAGCAGTCTAATAAGGAGCGGACCCTCCTACGAGCAGTACTTC
CDR3aa: CASSLIRSGPSYEQYF

j_gene: TRBJ2-7
abundance: once
v_gene: TRBV27
d_gene: -
CDR3nt: TGTGCCAGCAGTTTACCCGGGGCCTACGAGCAGTACTTC
CDR3aa: CASSLPGAYEQYF

j_gene: TRBJ1-1
abundance: -
v_gene: TRBV4-1
d_gene: TRBD1
CDR3nt: TGCGCCAGCAGCCAAGAAGGAAGACAGGGGGCCACTGAAGCTTTCTTT
CDR3aa: CASSQEGRQGATEAFF

j_gene: TRBJ2-3
abundance: -
v_gene: TRBV13
d_gene: -
CDR3nt: TGTGCCAGCAGCTTAGATAGTAGCGGAGAGGCAGATACGCAGTATTTT
CDR3aa: CASSLDSSGEADTQYF

j_gene: TRBJ2-5
abundance: -
v_gene: TRBV10-2
d_gene: -
CDR3nt: TGCGCCAGCAGTCTGACCCGGGGACGGGAGACCCAGTACTTC
CDR3aa: CASSLTRGRETQYF

j_gene: TRBJ2-1
abundance: -
v_gene: TRBV19
d_gene: -
CDR3nt: TGTGCCAGTAGTAGGGCTAGGTACAATGAGCAGTTCTTC
CDR3aa: CASSRARYNEQFF

j_gene: TRBJ2-1
abundance: -
v_gene: TRBV29-1
d_gene: TRBD2
CDR3nt: TGCAGCGTTGATGGGGGAGGGCCGATAAATGAGCAGTTCTTC
CDR3aa: CSVDGGGPINEQFF

j_gene: TRBJ2-7
abundance: -
v_gene: TRBV30
d_gene: -
CDR3nt: TGTGCCTGGGTCGGACCAGACTCCTACGAGCAGTACTTC
CDR3aa: CAWVGPDSYEQYF

j_gene: TRBJ1-3
abundance: -
v_gene: TRBV28
d_gene: -
CDR3nt: TGTGCCAGCAGTTTCACCGGCTCTGGAAACACCATATATTTT
CDR3aa: CASSFTGSGNTIYF

j_gene: TRBJ1-1
abundance: -
v_gene: TRBV7-9
d_gene: TRBD1
CDR3nt: TGTGCCAGCAGCTCCTCCGACTTCCGACAGGGGGCGACTGGTACTGAAGCTTTCTTT
CDR3aa: CASSSSDFRQGATGTEAFF

j_gene: TRBJ1-1
abundance: -
v_gene: TRBV7-2
d_gene: -
CDR3nt: TGTGCCAGCAGCTTGTGGGGACCTGGCAGTGAAGCTTTCTTT
CDR3aa: CASSLWGPGSEAFF

j_gene: TRBJ2-7
abundance: -
v_gene: TRBV11-2
d_gene: TRBD1
CDR3nt: TGTGCCAGCAGCTCCGGGACAGGGTACGAGCAGTACTTC
CDR3aa: CASSSGTGYEQYF

j_gene: TRBJ2-3
abundance: -
v_gene: TRBV9
d_gene: -
CDR3nt: TGTGCCAGCAGCGTGCCAGTGGGCGGACACACAGATACGCAGTATTTT
CDR3aa: CASSVPVGGHTDTQYF

j_gene: TRBJ2-3
abundance: -
v_gene: TRBV6-4
d_gene: -
CDR3nt: TGTGCCAGCAGTGACTCCGGCGGGACAGATACGCAGTATTTT
CDR3aa: CASSDSGGTDTQYF

j_gene: TRBJ2-7
abundance: -
v_gene: TRBV5-6
d_gene: TRBD2
CDR3nt: TGTGCCAGCAGCGGGATACTAGCGGGGGAAACCTACGAGCAGTACTTC
CDR3aa: CASSGILAGETYEQYF

j_gene: TRBJ2-3
abundance: -
v_gene: TRBV27
d_gene: TRBD2
CDR3nt: TGTGCCAGCAGTTTAGGAGCGGGAGTTGGAGATACGCAGTATTTT
CDR3aa: CASSLGAGVGDTQYF

j_gene: TRBJ2-7
abundance: -
v_gene: TRBV14
d_gene: TRBD1
CDR3nt: TGTGCCAGCAGCCCCTGGGACAGTGTCTACGAGCAGTACTTC
CDR3aa: CASSPWDSVYEQYF

j_gene: TRBJ1-1
abundance: -
v_gene: TRBV27
d_gene: -
CDR3nt: TGTGCCAGCAGTTTTGCGGGGGGGACTGAAGCTTTCTTT
CDR3aa: CASSFAGGTEAFF

j_gene: TRBJ1-1
abundance: -
v_gene: TRBV7-3
d_gene: -
CDR3nt: TGTGCCAGCAGCACCGGACTAAACACTGAAGCTTTCTTT
CDR3aa: CASSTGLNTEAFF

j_gene: TRBJ1-2
abundance: once
v_gene: TRBV7-9
d_gene: -
CDR3nt: TGTGCCAGCAGCTTAGAGGGCAGGGTGGTAAACTATGGCTACACCTTC
CDR3aa: CASSLEGRVVNYGYTF

j_gene: TRBJ2-3
abundance: -
v_gene: TRBV7-3
d_gene: TRBD2
CDR3nt: TGTGCCAGCAGCTTACTAGCGGGTGGTACAGATACGCAGTATTTT
CDR3aa: CASSLLAGGTDTQYF

j_gene: TRBJ2-2
abundance: -
v_gene: TRBV2
d_gene: TRBD1
CDR3nt: TGTGCCAGCAGTGTGGGACAGGGGATCACCGGGGAGCTGTTTTTT
CDR3aa: CASSVGQGITGELFF

j_gene: TRBJ2-7
abundance: once
v_gene: TRBV4-1
d_gene: TRBD1
CDR3nt: TGCGCCAGCAGCCAACTTGGGACAGCCACCTCCTACGAGCAGTACTTC
CDR3aa: CASSQLGTATSYEQYF